What follows describes a single T cell receptor beta chain. What antigen it recognizes has not been identified. Within one base of it there is no much larger clone, and no base qualities were kept. V is pared back by 5 bases and J by 4 bases, with 14 bases lying between the germline termini. The germline V gene gives CDR1 as SGHTA and CDR2 as FQGNSA. CDR3 length: 14 amino acids, cysteine to phenylalanine. This entry keeps only the CDR3 DNA: 42 bases, framed from base 1. The cohort consisted of fewer than 700 healthy bone marrow donors. All cohort members were sampled while nominally healthy, although unrecorded immune exposures were likely present. The donor was CMV seropositive and was included in the group of 250 to 300 seropositive cohort members. Every donor gave a peripheral blood sample, and the peripheral blood mononuclear cells from that sample were used for TCR beta sequencing. Genomic DNA was extracted from the blood cell samples with the Qiagen DNeasy Blood Extraction Kit.

These data are taken from a study of cytomegalovirus exposure and HLA in healthy donors (dated by TCRdb to 2016 to 2017). Concerning the study at large: An earlier analysis of 587 of the donors reported 250 to 300 Gb of sequence data and 100 million to 120 million unique TCR beta sequences obtained from about 179 million T cells. An early release that covered 640 HLA-typed donors contained around 330 gigabases of sequencing data and tens of millions of unique TCR sequences. Among the roughly 380 genotyped donors, 81% belonged to the genetic ancestry cluster associated with self-reported Caucasian donors. The study aimed to test whether cataloging public T cell receptors could reveal signatures of past pathogen exposure. The T cell repertoires of 550 to 850 subjects were profiled by immunosequencing and related to cytomegalovirus serostatus. Along with the approximately 700-subject first cohort, a separate validation cohort of some 130 different subjects was used. The study combined high-throughput TCR immunosequencing, statistical association of individual TCRs with disease status, and machine learning to predict cytomegalovirus infection status. A later analysis re-analyzed previously published TCR beta repertoires from 666 donors and added high-resolution HLA genotyping to study TCR occurrence patterns. The later analysis used no new phenotypic data to find candidate immune exposures, relying instead on TCR beta sequences and their occurrence across donors. In an earlier analysis of roughly 580 of the donors, high-throughput TCR beta sequencing was used to judge whether each TCR beta V gene segment behaved as functional or pseudogenic. Donor age, sex, ethnicity and CMV serostatus were collected together with the repertoire data. A later genetic analysis took genome-wide SNP genotypes for about 55% of the 666 donors and used that subset as a discovery cohort. Every discovery cohort repertoire had been produced on one sequencing platform. HLA typing covered class I and class II loci at four-digit resolution. The number of typed donors differed by locus: about 629-630 for A, B, C, DRB1 and DQB1; approximately 520 for DQA1; roughly 600 for DPA1; and roughly 470 for DPB1. Four to six DR-DQ haplotypes were handled as single units for association and clustering because linkage in the cohort was strong. On average, roughly 200,000 unique TCR beta nucleotide sequences were sequenced per donor among some 430 genotyped donors of the cohort, with approximately 18% of those sequences being non-productive. The full study reports these points: In both the original and validation cohorts, the classifier was reported to diagnose cytomegalovirus status with high specificity and sensitivity. In this cohort, only TCR beta chains were sequenced, and detectable features were limited by the absence of alpha or paired-chain data. In a later genetic analysis, fewer N-insertions in productive TCRs were reported among donors in an Asian-associated ancestry cluster than the approximately 710-donor mean. Linkage disequilibrium might explain the correlated functional status among segregating V segments, but an unknown experimental factor could not be excluded. According to a later analysis, parvovirus B19, influenza, CMV and Epstein-Barr virus appeared linked to several top co-occurrence clusters. Most TCR sequences were observed very rarely across donors, whereas some public TCRs were present in many individuals. Because counts were too low, about 18 rarely observed V segments, including chromosome 9 orphons, were excluded from the earlier analysis of several hundred of the donors. Broadly in line with IMGT annotations, most TCR beta V segments showed up in productive rearrangements about 90% or about 30% of the time in an earlier analysis of several hundred of the donors. When HLA alleles, especially DR and DQ, strongly co-occurred, attributing TCR associations to individual alleles was difficult. In a later analysis, TCR association rates were found to vary across HLA loci, with the most associated TCRs seen for DRB1 alleles and the fewest for HLA-C alleles. A cluster of highly shared sequence variants was judged likely to be a technical artifact of the sequencing pipeline. Specific HLA alleles were associated with about 17,000 TCR beta sequences at a false discovery rate of 0.05 in a later analysis. In a later genetic analysis, a missense DCLRE1C variant was associated with V-gene and J-gene trimming of TCR beta chains, and the association was replicated in an independent cohort. A later analysis found that most CMV-associated TCR beta chains appeared HLA-restricted, with HLA associations seemingly driven largely by CMV exposure. HLA typing was unavailable for some donors at each locus, so association tests used only the typed subset. Immune exposure information for the cohort was limited to CMV serostatus. A total of fewer than 200 TCR beta chains were listed by the study as associated with cytomegalovirus. A further reported finding was that TCR beta sequences accurately predicted the HLA-A and HLA-B alleles for most subjects in the first cohort. Some IMGT-functional V segments, including TRBV6-2 and TRBV6-3, could not be told apart with the 87-base-pair reads, so those segments were excluded. Three of the identified cytomegalovirus-associated TCR beta chains were confirmed in vitro to be specific for cytomegalovirus antigens. In a later analysis, HLA-associated TCR beta chains were found to be more clonally expanded and to have lower generation probabilities than equally common non-associated chains. According to the authors, the approach could potentially be generalized to other disease states and immunological phenotypes. Roughly uniform sequencing depth across donors was assumed in presence/absence analyses, although this assumption may not hold.

The library relied on the immunoSEQ multiplex PCR assay. A mixture of 60 forward primers for TCR Vbeta segments and 13 reverse primers for TCR Jbeta segments was used in the multiplex PCR. A multiplex PCR assay on genomic DNA amplified the CDR3 region of rearranged TCR beta genes. On the Illumina HiSeq System, the amplified TCR beta libraries were sequenced as 87-base-pair reads. From the authors' description of their analysis: A later analysis counted tens of millions of unique TCR beta chains across the 666 repertoires, and about 10 million of these chains were shared by at least two donors. Raw reads were error-corrected and collapsed into unique sequences with a nearest-neighbor algorithm that merged closely related sequences to remove PCR and sequencing errors. CDR3 sequences were aligned to IMGT reference sequences to assign V, D and J gene segments. For a sequence to be retained, a match of at least six nucleotides to both a V gene segment and a J gene segment was required. A rearrangement was called productive if the CDR3 had no stop codons and remained in frame with V and J, and every other rearrangement was called non-productive. CDR3 was defined according to IMGT convention as the region running from the second conserved V-encoded cysteine to the conserved J-encoded phenylalanine. Sequences without an unambiguous match to a single V gene segment were excluded from the earlier analysis of over 500 of the donors. An earlier analysis of 587 of the donors classified V segments as functional when productive rearrangements were above 56.7% and as segregating when the standard deviation between donors was above 5%. A statistical classification framework was developed to diagnose cytomegalovirus status using the catalog of TCR beta chain sequences. V and J gene assignment, in a later analysis, came from comparing TCR nucleotide sequences with IMGT/GENE-DB human TR gene sequences. Using the TCRdist pipeline, a later analysis assigned CDR3 sequences along with most-parsimonious VDJ recombination scenarios. In a later analysis, each TCR beta chain was defined by its CDR3 amino acid sequence together with its V-gene family, and reads without a unique V-gene family were excluded. In a later analysis, approximately 590 highly shared, low-generation-probability nucleotide sequences were removed to address suspected cross-contamination and a sequencing artifact. For each public chain, a later analysis derived a clonal expansion index from normalized ranks of inferred template counts within each repertoire. In a later analysis, generation probabilities were computed with a VDJ recombination model fitted to out-of-frame rearrangements, and the resulting probabilities were checked against IGoR. Hypergeometric tests were used in a later analysis to score TCR-TCR, TCR-HLA and TCR-CMV co-occurrence, with a repertoire-size bias correction applied to the TCR pairs. To estimate false discovery rates, a later analysis permuted the HLA or CMV assignments 20 times. In a later analysis, co-occurring TCRs were grouped using DBSCAN, and TCRdist sequence similarity was added for clustering within HLA-allele-positive subsets. Co-occurrence clustering excluded repertoires with fewer than 30,000 or more than 120,000 public chains, plus five with anomalous nucleotide sharing. This immuneACCESS table, as held by TCRdb, lists in-frame sequences with V and J called but not all clones. Of the missing ones, under half trace to an unresolved V gene in checked studies; the others have no known cause. That table is the source of V, J and clone size, and D and trimming were worked out from the DNA. The sample table contains approximately 180,000 clones; only one count was recorded for around four fifths of them. In total, the top ten clones hold approximately 13% of the sample.

The chain is made from TRBV7-2 and TRBJ1-2, and TRBD1 may be the D gene, going by 5 matching bases. Sequenced input: PBMCs. This clonotype was sampled from a woman between 50 and 59 years old in good health and CMV-seropositive. Here the CDR3 is given as CASSPSGGIYGYTF. The bases read TGTGCCAGCAGCCCCTCGGGGGGGATCTATGGCTACACCTTC.